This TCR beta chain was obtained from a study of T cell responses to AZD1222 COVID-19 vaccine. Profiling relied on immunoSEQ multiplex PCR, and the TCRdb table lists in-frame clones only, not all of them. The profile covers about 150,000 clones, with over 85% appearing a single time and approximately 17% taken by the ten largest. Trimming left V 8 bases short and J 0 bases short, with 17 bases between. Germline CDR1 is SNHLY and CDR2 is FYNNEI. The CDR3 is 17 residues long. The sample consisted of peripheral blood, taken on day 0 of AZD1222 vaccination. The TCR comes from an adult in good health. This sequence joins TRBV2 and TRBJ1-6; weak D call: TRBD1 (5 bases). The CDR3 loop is CASLGRGASSYNSPLHF. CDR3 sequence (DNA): TGTGCCAGCCTGGGACGAGGCGCGAGCTCCTATAATTCACCCCTCCACTTT.